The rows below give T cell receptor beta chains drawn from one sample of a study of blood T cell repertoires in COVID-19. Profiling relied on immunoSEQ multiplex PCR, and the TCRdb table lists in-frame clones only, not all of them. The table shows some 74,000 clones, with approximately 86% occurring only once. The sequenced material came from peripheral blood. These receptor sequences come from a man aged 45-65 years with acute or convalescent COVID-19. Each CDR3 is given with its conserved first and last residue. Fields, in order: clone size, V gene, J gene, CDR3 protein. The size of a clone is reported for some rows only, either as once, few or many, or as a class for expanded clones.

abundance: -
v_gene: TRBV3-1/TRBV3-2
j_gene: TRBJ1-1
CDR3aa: CASSLSGNTEAFF

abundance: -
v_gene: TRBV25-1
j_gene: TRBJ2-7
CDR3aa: CASSELEGSYEQYF

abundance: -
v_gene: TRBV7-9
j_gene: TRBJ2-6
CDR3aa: CASSPRGFGANVLTF

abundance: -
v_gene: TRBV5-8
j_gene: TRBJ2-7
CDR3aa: CASSLASFPGVAEQYF

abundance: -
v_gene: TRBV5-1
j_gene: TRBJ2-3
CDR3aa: CASSLAPTGASTDTQYF

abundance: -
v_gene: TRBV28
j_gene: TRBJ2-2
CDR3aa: CASRGPGQAAGELFF

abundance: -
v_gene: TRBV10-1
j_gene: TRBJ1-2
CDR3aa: CASSPGTGFGYTF

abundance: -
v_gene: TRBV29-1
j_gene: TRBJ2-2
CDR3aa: CSVSGGELTGELFF

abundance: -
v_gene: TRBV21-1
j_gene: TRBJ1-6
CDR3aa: CASSKALQGAVTNSPLHF

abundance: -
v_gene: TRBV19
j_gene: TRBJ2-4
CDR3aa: CASSLRGNIQYF

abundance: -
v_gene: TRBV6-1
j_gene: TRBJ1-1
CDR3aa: CASSEKAGLNTEAFF

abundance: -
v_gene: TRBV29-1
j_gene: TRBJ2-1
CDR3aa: CSVAETGVHNEQFF

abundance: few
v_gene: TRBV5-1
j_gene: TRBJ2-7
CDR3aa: CASSLMTSGSSYEQYF

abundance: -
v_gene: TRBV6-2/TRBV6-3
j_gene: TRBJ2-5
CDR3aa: CASSSTLGTSRETQYF

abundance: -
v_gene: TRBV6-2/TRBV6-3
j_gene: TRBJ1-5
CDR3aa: CASSSYSNQPQHF

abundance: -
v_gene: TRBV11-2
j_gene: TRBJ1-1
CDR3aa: CASSLGAGISTEAFF

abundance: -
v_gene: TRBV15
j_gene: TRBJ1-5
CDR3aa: CATSIRVTDQPQHF

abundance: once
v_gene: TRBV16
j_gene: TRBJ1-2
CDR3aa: CASSPPDRGWGYTF

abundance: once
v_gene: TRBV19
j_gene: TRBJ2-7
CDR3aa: CASSITGLGFYEQYF

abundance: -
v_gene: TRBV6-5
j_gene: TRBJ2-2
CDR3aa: CASSYLNTGELFF

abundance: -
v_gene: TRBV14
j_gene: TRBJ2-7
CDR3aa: CASSPGTGRPYEQYF

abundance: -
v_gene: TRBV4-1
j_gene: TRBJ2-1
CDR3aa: CASSQDLSGTPPYNEQFF

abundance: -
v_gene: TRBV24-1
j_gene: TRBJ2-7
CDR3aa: CATSDSTGYHRHEQYF

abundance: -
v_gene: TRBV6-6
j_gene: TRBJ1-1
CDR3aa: CASTWGEDTEAFF

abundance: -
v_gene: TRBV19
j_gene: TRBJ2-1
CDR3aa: CASSPGQGMNEQFF

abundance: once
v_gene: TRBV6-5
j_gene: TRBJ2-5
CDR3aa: CASSFSSGGKETQYF

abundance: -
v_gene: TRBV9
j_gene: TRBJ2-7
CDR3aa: CASSVRPGDSYEQYF

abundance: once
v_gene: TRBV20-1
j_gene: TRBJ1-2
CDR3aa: CSASSGVGYGYTF

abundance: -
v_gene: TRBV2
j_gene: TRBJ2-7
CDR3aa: CASRLAYEQYF

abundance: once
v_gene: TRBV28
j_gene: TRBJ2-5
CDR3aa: CASSLLGTGGWETQYF

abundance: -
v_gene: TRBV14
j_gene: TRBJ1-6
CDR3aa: CASRLGTGGNSPLHF

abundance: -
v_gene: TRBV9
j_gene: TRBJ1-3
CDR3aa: CASSVDSFSGNTIYF

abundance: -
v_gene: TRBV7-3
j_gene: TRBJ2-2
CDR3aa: CASSLDYITGELFF

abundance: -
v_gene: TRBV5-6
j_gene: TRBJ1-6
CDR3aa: CASSSQTGGYRSPLHF

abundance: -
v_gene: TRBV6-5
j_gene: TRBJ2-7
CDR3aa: CASTYSSYEQYF

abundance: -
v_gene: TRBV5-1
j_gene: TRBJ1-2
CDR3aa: CASSPGTGRFIYGYTF

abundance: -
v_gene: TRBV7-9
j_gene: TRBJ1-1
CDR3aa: CASSRETISRANTEAFF

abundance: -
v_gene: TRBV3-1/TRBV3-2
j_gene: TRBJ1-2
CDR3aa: CASSLSFRVDHGYTF

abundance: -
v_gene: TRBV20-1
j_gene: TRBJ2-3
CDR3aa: CSASGGVRDTQYF

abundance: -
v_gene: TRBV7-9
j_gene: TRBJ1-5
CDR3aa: CASSLGWDSDQPQHF

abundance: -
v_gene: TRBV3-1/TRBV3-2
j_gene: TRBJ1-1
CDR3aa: CASSRTVSTEAFF

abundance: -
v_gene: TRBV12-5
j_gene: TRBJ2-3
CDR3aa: CASGLGQGQGDTQYF

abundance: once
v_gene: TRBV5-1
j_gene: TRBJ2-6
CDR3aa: CASSPTTGGSGANVLTF

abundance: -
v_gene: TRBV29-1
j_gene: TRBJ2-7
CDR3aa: CSVETRGGAEQYF

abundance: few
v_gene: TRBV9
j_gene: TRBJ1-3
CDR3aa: CASSVGVSGNTIYF

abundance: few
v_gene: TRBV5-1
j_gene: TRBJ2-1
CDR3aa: CASSVINRHNEQFF

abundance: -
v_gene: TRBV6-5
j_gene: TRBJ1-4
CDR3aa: CASSFDRSFNEKLFF

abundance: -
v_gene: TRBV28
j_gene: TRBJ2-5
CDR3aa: CASSFFGLARETQYF

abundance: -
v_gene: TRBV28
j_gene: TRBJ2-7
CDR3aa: CASSLNSGRGEQYF

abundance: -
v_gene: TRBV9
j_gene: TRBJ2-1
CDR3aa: CASGNTGQIAPYNEQFF

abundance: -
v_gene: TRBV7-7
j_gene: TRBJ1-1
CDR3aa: CASSPYEGSEAFF